The clone carrying this T cell receptor beta chain was detected once. Its antigen is undetermined. These data belong to a study of cytomegalovirus exposure and HLA in healthy donors. Whole-study findings and limits: The Asian-associated ancestry cluster reportedly had fewer N-insertions than the roughly 700-donor mean in a later analysis. A later analysis found common viral pathogens apparently linked to several of the most significant clusters. Reportedly, TCR beta sequences accurately predicted HLA-A and HLA-B alleles in most subjects.

This CDR3 spans 16 amino acids. The germline CDR1 and CDR2 sequences are SGHRS and YFSETQ. Between the trimmed V and J ends, which lost 1 base and 0 bases, there was a span of 12 bases. PCR was performed using 60 Vbeta and 13 Jbeta primers. In the source study's methods: Among the unique TCR beta chains that a later analysis counted, 70 million to 85 million in all, roughly 11 million were shared. The assay was immunoSEQ multiplex PCR, and TCRdb's table has in-frame clones only and misses some. V, J and clone size derive from that table, while D and trimming were established from the DNA sequence. The sample includes over 80,000 clones, 82% of them seen just once.

The receptor's source is a man between 45 and 60 years old in good health and CMV-seronegative. This chain links TRBV5-1 with TRBJ2-3, with D perhaps TRBD1 (5 bases). The specimen was PBMCs. CDR3 amino acids: CASSLRGSASTDTQYF. The CDR3 DNA reads as TGCGCCAGCAGCTTGAGGGGTTCGGCGAGCACAGATACGCAGTATTTT.